This T cell receptor beta chain was identified during a study of post-analysis software for immune sequencing data. CDR3 length: 13 residues. Germline assignment: CDR1 LNHDA and CDR2 SQIVND (reference sequence). V lost 5 bases, J lost 6 bases, and 13 bases lay in between. The library was made from cDNA and included unique molecular identifiers. TCRdb itself ran the PCR reads through MiXCR, one entry per CDR3 protein. The table includes roughly 400,000 distinct CDR3 sequences, approximately 42% detected once. Study-level findings and limits: About five TRBV segments, including TRBV5-6, TRBV5-1 and TRBV20-1, were more frequent in patients than controls.

On this clonotype itself: Its cognate antigen is unknown.

The source is a girl aged 2-10 years with multiple sclerosis. Sequenced sample: blood. The rearrangement joins TRBV19 to TRBJ1-2, with a possible D match to TRBD1 (5 bases). CDR3 sequence (DNA): TGTGCCAGTAGTGATCCAGGGTGGGATGGCTACACCTTC. As protein: CASSDPGWDGYTF.